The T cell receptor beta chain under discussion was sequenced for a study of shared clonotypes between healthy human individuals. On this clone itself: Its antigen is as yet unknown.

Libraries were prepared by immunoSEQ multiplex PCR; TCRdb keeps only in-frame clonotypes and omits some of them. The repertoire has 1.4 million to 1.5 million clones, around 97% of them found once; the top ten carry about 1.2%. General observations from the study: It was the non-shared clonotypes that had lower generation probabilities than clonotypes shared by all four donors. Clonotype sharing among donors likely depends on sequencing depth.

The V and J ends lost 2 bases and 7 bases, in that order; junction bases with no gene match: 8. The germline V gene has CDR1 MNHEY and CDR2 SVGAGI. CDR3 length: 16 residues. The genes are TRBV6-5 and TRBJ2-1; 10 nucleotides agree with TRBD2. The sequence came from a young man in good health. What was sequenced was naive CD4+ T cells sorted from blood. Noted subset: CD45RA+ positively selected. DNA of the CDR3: TGTGCCAGCAGTTACATAGCGGGACTAGCGAAGAATGAGCAGTTCTTC. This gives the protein CASSYIAGLAKNEQFF.